The next 18 T cell receptor beta chains were all read from a single sample in a study of blood T cell repertoires in COVID-19. TCRdb's copy holds only in-frame clones and misses some; the assay was immunoSEQ multiplex PCR. This sample has about 210,000 clones, with around 90% found just once. Sequenced: peripheral blood. These receptors all come from a man aged 65 to 79 with acute or convalescent COVID-19.

This clone was picked up one time. J is TRBJ2-1 and V is TRBV7-3; D may be TRBD2 (5 bases). The CDR3 contains 16 residues. The V and J ends lost 5 bases and 0 bases respectively, with 14 bases between them. Germline loops: CDR1 SGHTA, CDR2 FQGTGA. CDR3 bases: TGTGCCAGCAGCCTCCGGGGTAAAAGCTCCTACAATGAGCAGTTCTTC. Protein sequence: CASSLRGKSSYNEQFF.

V usage is TRBV19 and J usage is TRBJ1-1; the D is unclear. Trimming removed 7 bases from V and 0 bases from J, with 15 bases in between. Germline lookup yields CDR1 LNHDA and CDR2 SQIVND (reference sequence). This CDR3 spans 15 amino acids. CDR3: CASIDIDSLNTEAFF. Written as DNA, the CDR3 is TGTGCCAGTATAGATATAGATTCCTTGAACACTGAAGCTTTCTTT.

In this sample, this clone turned up a few times. The V call is TRBV11-3, the J call TRBJ2-2; D is unresolved. The CDR3 runs 13 residues. With 3 bases removed from V and 0 bases from J, the gap between germline ends came to 2 bases. Germline V lookup: CDR1 SGHNT, CDR2 YENEEA. The DNA for the CDR3 is TGTGCCAGCAGCTTCGCGAACACCGGGGAGCTGTTTTTT. This sequence encodes CASSFANTGELFF.

The V call is TRBV6-5, the J call TRBJ2-7; D gene unclear. The CDR3 spans 13 residues. The ends were cut back, 7 bases at V and 1 base at J, with 11 bases in the middle. Looked up from germline, CDR1 is MNHEY and CDR2 is SVGAGI. The CDR3 region is CASTSGLSYEQYF. Written as DNA, the CDR3 is TGTGCCAGCACCTCGGGTCTTTCCTACGAGCAGTACTTC.

The rearrangement links TRBV28 to TRBJ2-5, with 15 bases that match TRBD2. The CDR3 sequence is 20 residues long. CDR1 and CDR2 (germline): MDHEN, SYDVKM. The ends lost 2 bases at V and 2 bases at J; junction bases unmatched: 12. The CDR3 region is CASSLRRGTSGRLGQETQYF. CDR3 DNA sequence: TGTGCCAGCAGTTTACGACGTGGGACTAGCGGGAGGCTGGGACAAGAGACCCAGTACTTC.

This clone has just one count. The chain employs TRBV15 and TRBJ1-2; D is undetermined. Germline loops: CDR1 LNHNV, CDR2 YYDKDF (reference sequence). V was clipped by 0 bases and J by 3 bases, with 11 bases between them. The CDR3 is 15 amino acids. Here the CDR3 DNA reads TGTGCCACCAGCAGAGAGCCGCGGGCCGACTATGGCTACACCTTC. Amino acids: CATSREPRADYGYTF.

CDR3 sequence (DNA): TGCAGCGCCTTAGGACAGGTTCTTAGCGGGGAGCTGTTTTTT. Encoded protein: CSALGQVLSGELFF. The gene calls are TRBV29-1 and TRBJ2-2; 7 bases are shared with TRBD1. Trimming at V came to 7 bases and at J to 7 bases, leaving 12 bases not matched to a gene. CDR3 length equals 14 residues. The V gene's germline CDR1 is SQVTM and CDR2 ANQGSEA.

The chain recombines TRBV5-4 with TRBJ1-1; D unresolved. V was shortened by 7 bases and J by 10 bases, with 26 bases between the two germline ends. The CDR3 has 15 residues. The germline V gene has CDR1 SGHNT and CDR2 YYREEE (reference sequence). The CDR3 sequence is CASFSTDYPAKGAFF. The DNA of the CDR3 is TGTGCCAGCTTTTCGACGGACTACCCGGCTAAGGGAGCTTTCTTT. Looking up the rest from reference TRBV5-4 and TRBJ1-1 gives the full variable domain: ETGVTQSPTHLIKTRGQQVTLRCSSQSGHNTVSWYQQALGQGPQFIFQYYREEENGRGNFPPRFSGLQFPNYSSELNVNALELDDSALYLCASFSTDYPAKGAFFGQGTRLTVV.

This clone was seen only a few times. J is TRBJ1-1 and V is TRBV6-5; tentative D call: TRBD1 (6 bases). CDR3 length equals 13 residues. V lost 6 bases and J lost 8, with 16 bases in between. Germline CDR1 and CDR2: MNHEY and SVGAGI. CDR3 nucleotides: TGTGCCAGCAGGGTCCAGCGGGGGGCGGAAGCTTTCTTT. Translated, it gives CASRVQRGAEAFF.

V and J are TRBV20-1 and TRBJ1-4; D ambiguous. The CDR3 length is 10 residues. CDR1 DFQATT and CDR2 SNEGSKA come from the germline V gene (reference sequence). CDR3 bases: TGCGGTGGGGTGAGGGAAAAACTGTTTTTT. This codes for CGGVREKLFF.

The chain carries TRBV24-1 and TRBJ2-5; TRBD2 aligns across 11 bases. Germline CDR1 reads KGHDR; CDR2 reads SFDVKD. V dropped 4 bases and J dropped 5; count of bases not matched to a gene: 5. There are 15 residues in the CDR3. CDR3 in DNA: TGTGCCACCAGTGAGTCTAGCGGGAGGTGGGAGACCCAGTACTTC. Its translation is CATSESSGRWETQYF.

The V gene is TRBV30, the J gene TRBJ1-6; 7 bases are shared with TRBD1. Trimming removed 5 bases from V and 7 bases from J; junction bases left unmatched: 2. The CDR3 loop spans 12 amino acids. Germline V gives CDR1 GTSNPN, CDR2 SVGIG (reference sequence). CDR3 coding DNA: TGTGCCTGGGGGGACAGAAATTCACCCCTCCACTTT. This codes for CAWGDRNSPLHF.

The chain has TRBV28 and TRBJ1-6; 7 nucleotides align to TRBD1. Trimming removed 6 bases from V and 6 bases from J; junction bases left unmatched: 8. This CDR3 has 15 residues. Germline CDR1 is MDHEN and CDR2 is SYDVKM. The chain's CDR3 is CASSGSTGSNSPLHF. CDR3 coding DNA: TGTGCCAGCAGCGGATCGACAGGGTCTAATTCACCCCTCCACTTT. Based on the CDR3 plus reference TRBV28 and TRBJ1-6, the full variable domain is DVKVTQSSRYLVKRTGEKVFLECVQDMDHENMFWYRQDPGLGLRLIYFSYDVKMKEKGDIPEGYSVSREKKERFSLILESASTNQTSMYLCASSGSTGSNSPLHFGNGTRLTVT.

This clone was observed once. The chain combines TRBV28 with TRBJ1-6, with D perhaps TRBD1 (5 bases). Germline V CDR1 and CDR2: MDHEN, SYDVKM. Between the trimmed V and J ends, which lost 7 bases and 2 bases, there was a span of 12 bases. The CDR3 length is 15 residues. CDR3 in amino acids: CASTWQGTYNSPLHF. The CDR3 DNA is TGTGCCAGCACGTGGCAGGGCACCTATAATTCACCCCTCCACTTT. Using reference TRBV28 and TRBJ1-6 for the parts outside the CDR3, the full variable domain is DVKVTQSSRYLVKRTGEKVFLECVQDMDHENMFWYRQDPGLGLRLIYFSYDVKMKEKGDIPEGYSVSREKKERFSLILESASTNQTSMYLCASTWQGTYNSPLHFGNGTRLTVT.

The CDR3 here is CASSQERTVPYEQYF. The DNA of the CDR3 is TGTGCCAGCAGCCAAGAAAGGACAGTCCCTTACGAGCAGTACTTC. The chain carries TRBV4-2 and TRBJ2-7, with D possibly matching TRBD1 (6 bases). CDR1 and CDR2 (germline): LGHNA, YNFKEQ. V lost 0 bases to trimming and J lost 4 bases, with 13 bases between them. This CDR3 contains 15 residues.

J is TRBJ1-2 and V is TRBV18; the match to TRBD1 covers 8 bases. With 2 bases clipped from V and 3 bases from J, the junction kept 14 bases outside the gene matches. CDR1 KGHSH and CDR2 LQKENI come from the germline V gene. This CDR3 region has 18 residues. The CDR3 spells CASSPYRPGGAAHYGYTF. The CDR3 DNA follows: TGTGCCAGCTCACCATATAGACCAGGGGGCGCCGCACACTATGGCTACACCTTC.

J is TRBJ1-2 and V is TRBV6-5, with D perhaps matching TRBD1 (5 bases). Looked up from germline, CDR1 is MNHEY and CDR2 is SVGAGI. The CDR3 extends over 14 amino acids. The ends were cut back, 3 bases at V and 5 bases at J, with 13 bases in the middle. CDR3: CASSYDRRAYGYTF. The CDR3 DNA sequence: TGTGCCAGCAGTTATGACAGACGAGCGTATGGCTACACCTTC.

A single count supports this clone. V usage is TRBV20-1 and J usage is TRBJ2-7; 11 bases line up with TRBD2. J gave up 7 bases and V 3 bases, and 8 bases lay outside the gene matches. The CDR3 is 14 amino acids. Germline CDR1 is DFQATT and CDR2 is SNEGSKA (reference sequence). The CDR3 sequence is CSASLAGGVNEQYF. DNA for the CDR3: TGCAGTGCTAGTTTAGCGGGAGGGGTAAATGAGCAGTACTTC.